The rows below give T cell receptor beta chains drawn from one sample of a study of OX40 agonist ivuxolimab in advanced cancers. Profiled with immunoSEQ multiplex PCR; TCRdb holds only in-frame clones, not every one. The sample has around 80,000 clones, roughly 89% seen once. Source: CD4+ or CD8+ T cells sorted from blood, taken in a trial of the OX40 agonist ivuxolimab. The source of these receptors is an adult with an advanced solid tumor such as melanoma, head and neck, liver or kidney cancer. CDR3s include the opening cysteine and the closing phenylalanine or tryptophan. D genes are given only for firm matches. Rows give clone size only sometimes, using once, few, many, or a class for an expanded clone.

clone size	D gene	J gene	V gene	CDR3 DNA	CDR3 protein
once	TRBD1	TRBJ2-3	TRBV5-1	TGCGCCAGCAGCTCGGGACAGACTGACACAGATACGCAGTATTTT	CASSSGQTDTDTQYF
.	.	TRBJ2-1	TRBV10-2	TGCGCCAGCAGTGATTTCGACGGAGGCGAGCAGTTCTTC	CASSDFDGGEQFF
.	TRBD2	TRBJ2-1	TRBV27	TGTGCCAGCAGTTTATCCCCCCGACTAGCGGGTTCCTACAATGAGCAGTTCTTC	CASSLSPRLAGSYNEQFF
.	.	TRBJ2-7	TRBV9	TGTGCCAGCAGCGCCTCCGGGACATTAACCTACGAGCAGTACTTC	CASSASGTLTYEQYF
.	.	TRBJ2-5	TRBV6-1	TGTGCCAGCGGACAGCTTTACCAAGAGACCCAGTACTTC	CASGQLYQETQYF
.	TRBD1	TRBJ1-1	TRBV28	TGTGCCAGCAGTCTGGACAGGGTCCGCACTGAAGCTTTCTTT	CASSLDRVRTEAFF
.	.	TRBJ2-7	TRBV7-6	TGTGCCAGCAGCGCCCGGACTGGTTACGAGCAGTACTTC	CASSARTGYEQYF
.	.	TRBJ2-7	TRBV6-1	TGTGCCAGCAGTGGGTCACAGGTATTCCCCTCACAGTACTTC	CASSGSQVFPSQYF
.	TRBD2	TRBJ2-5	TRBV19	TGTGCCAGTAGTGTACCGGGACTAGGCTCGGAGACCCAGTACTTC	CASSVPGLGSETQYF
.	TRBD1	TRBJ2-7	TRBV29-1	TGCAGCGTAGAAAGACGGACAGGGTTTTCCTACGAGCAGTACTTC	CSVERRTGFSYEQYF
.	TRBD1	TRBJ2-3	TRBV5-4	TGTGCCAGCAGCTTGGCGACAGGGGGCGGTGATACGCAGTATTTT	CASSLATGGGDTQYF
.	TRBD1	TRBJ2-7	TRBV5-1	TGCGCCAGCAGCTGGGACAGGGTGTCCGACGAGCAGTACTTC	CASSWDRVSDEQYF
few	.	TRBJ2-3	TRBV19	TGTGCCAGTAGTACATGGACTAACACGCAGTATTTT	CASSTWTNTQYF
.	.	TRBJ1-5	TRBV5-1	TGCGCCAGCAGCTTGGACAGGGGCAATCAGCCCCAGCATTTT	CASSLDRGNQPQHF
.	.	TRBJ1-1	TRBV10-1	TGCGCCAGCAACTTCCCCGCAGGGCTGGACGGTGTGACAGGATTTTGGACTGAAGCTTTCTTT	CASNFPAGLDGVTGFWTEAFF
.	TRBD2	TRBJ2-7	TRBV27	TGTGCCAGCAGTCCCCCCTTAGGGCTAGCGGGAGTCGAGCAGTACTTC	CASSPPLGLAGVEQYF
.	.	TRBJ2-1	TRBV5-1	TGCGCCAGCAGCTTGGCGGGGAGTCTAAATGAGCAGTTCTTC	CASSLAGSLNEQFF
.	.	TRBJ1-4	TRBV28	TGTGCCAGCAGCCTCCCCCCAGGGAATGAAAAACTGTTTTTT	CASSLPPGNEKLFF
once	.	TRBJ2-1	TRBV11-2	TGTGCCAGCAGCACTGACATGAACAATGAGCAGTTCTTC	CASSTDMNNEQFF
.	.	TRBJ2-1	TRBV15	TGTGCCACCAGCGGGAACCCATTTTACAATGAGCAGTTCTTC	CATSGNPFYNEQFF
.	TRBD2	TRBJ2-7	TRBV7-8	TGTGCCAGCAGCTTAGCGGTCCTAGCGGGACTCCCCTACGAGCAGTACTTC	CASSLAVLAGLPYEQYF
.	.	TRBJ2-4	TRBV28	TGTGCCAGCAGTTCTAACTCAATAGCCAAAAACATTCAGTACTTC	CASSSNSIAKNIQYF
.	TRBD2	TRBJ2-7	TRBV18	TGTGCCAGCTCACCTACTAGCGGGGGATACGAGCAGTACTTC	CASSPTSGGYEQYF
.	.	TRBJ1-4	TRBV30	TGTGCCTGGACCTCGGGGGAGGGTCGTGAAAAACTGTTTTTT	CAWTSGEGREKLFF
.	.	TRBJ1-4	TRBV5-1	TGCGCCAGCAGCTTGGGCGATGAAAAACTGTTTTTT	CASSLGDEKLFF